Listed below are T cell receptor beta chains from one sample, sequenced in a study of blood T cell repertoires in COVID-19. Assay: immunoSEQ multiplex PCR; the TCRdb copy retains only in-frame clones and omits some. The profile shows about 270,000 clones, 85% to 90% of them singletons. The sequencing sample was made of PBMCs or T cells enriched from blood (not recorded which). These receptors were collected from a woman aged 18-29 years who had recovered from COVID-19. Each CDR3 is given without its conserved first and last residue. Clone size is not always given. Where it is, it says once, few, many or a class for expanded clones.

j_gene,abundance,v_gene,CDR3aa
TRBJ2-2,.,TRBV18,ASSPRQGNAAGELF
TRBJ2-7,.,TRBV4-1,ASSQAGGVGDEQY
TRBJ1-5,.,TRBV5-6,ASSLGQSNQPQH
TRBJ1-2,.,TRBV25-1,ASSELGAGEGYT
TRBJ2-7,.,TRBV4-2,ASSQVTGVASSYEQY
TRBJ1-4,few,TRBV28,ASSLGGTVNEKLF
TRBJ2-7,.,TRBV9,ASSVGGDSYEQY
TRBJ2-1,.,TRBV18,ASSPIARGEYTYNEQF
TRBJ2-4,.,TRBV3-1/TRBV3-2,ASSQDPRAAKNIQY
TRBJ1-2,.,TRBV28,ASTLPGANYGYT
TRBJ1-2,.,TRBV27,ASSQVGQGGGYT
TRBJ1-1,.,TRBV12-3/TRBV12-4,ASSPHRASAF
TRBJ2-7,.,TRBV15,ATSRSGDSLDEQY
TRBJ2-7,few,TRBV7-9,ASSSTPGTVSSYEQY
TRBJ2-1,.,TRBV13,ASTQSGLAGGPEQF
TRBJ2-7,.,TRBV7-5,ARSLVGGKYEQY
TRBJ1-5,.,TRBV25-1,ASMLLGEDNQPQH
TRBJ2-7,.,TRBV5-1,ASSTTGSPYEQY
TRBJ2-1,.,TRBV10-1,ASSPGRGSYNEQF
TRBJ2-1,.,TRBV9,ASGQGQGATDEQF
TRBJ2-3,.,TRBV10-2,ASSAGTSGGSGTQY
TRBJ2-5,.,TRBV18,ASSPMGQGNQETQY
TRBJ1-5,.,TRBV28,ASSDRAGQPQH
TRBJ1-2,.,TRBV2,ASMERAGGYT